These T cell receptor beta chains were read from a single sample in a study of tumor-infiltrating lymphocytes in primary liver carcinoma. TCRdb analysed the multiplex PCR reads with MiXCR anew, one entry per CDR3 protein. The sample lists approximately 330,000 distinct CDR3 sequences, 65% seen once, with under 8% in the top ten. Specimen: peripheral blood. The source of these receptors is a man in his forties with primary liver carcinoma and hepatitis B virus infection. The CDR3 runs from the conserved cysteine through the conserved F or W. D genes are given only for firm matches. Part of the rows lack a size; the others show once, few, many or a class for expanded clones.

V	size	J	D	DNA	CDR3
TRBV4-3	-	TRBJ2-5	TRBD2	TGTGCCAGCCCCAACTCTAGCGGACAAGAGACCCAGTACTTC	CASPNSSGQETQYF
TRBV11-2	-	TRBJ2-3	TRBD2	TGCGCCAGCAGTCCCGGGACTACCTCTGCAGATACGCAGTATTTT	CASSPGTTSADTQYF
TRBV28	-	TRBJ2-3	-	TGTGCCAGCAGTTTGGTCGGGACCGCTAGCACAGATACGCAGTATTTT	CASSLVGTASTDTQYF
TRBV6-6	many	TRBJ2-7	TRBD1	TGTGCCAGCAGTTTACAGGGGGCCCACGAGCAGTACTTC	CASSLQGAHEQYF
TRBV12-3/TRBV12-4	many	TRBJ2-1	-	TGTGCCAGCAGTTTAGCAGGGGTCAATGAGCAGTTCTTC	CASSLAGVNEQFF
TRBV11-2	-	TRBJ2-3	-	TGTGCCAGCAGCGTGGGGGGCTACGCAGATACGCAGTATTTT	CASSVGGYADTQYF
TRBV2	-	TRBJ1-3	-	TGTGCCAGCAGGAACTTTGGTAGCCCTGGAAACACCTCATATTTT	CASRNFGSPGNTSYF
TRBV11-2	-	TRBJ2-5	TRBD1	TGTGCCAGTAGCTTCCACGACAGGGGGCGGACCCAGTACTTC	CASSFHDRGRTQYF
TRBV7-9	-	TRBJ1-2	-	TGTGCCAGCAGCTATATATCTAACTATGGCTACACCTTC	CASSYISNYGYTF
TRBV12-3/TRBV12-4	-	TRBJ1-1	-	TGTGCCAGCAGCCTACAGGTGAACACTGGAGCTTTCTTT	CASSLQVNTGAFF
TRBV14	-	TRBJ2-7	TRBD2	TGTGCCAGCAGCCCGCCGGGACTAAGGTACGAGCAGTACTTC	CASSPPGLRYEQYF
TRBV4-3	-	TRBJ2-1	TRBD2	TGCGCCAGCAGCCAAGATCATCAACTAGCGGGTCTTGGGCAGTTCTTC	CASSQDHQLAGLGQFF
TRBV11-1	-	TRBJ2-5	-	TGTGCCAGCAGCTTCGGACCCAGAGAAGAGACCCAGTACTTC	CASSFGPREETQYF
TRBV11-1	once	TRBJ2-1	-	TGTGCCAGCACCACGAGGTGGGGCGGAAGCAATGAGCAGTTCTTC	CASTTRWGGSNEQFF
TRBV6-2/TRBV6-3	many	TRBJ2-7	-	TGTGCCACCACGGACAGAACCTACGAGCAGTACTTC	CATTDRTYEQYF
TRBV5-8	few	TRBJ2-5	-	TGTGCCAGCAACACCCCGGGACACATCGAGACCCAGTACTTC	CASNTPGHIETQYF
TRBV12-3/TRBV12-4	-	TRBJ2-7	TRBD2	TGTGCCAGCAGTTTTCGGGAGGGCCTGAGGGAGCAGTACTTC	CASSFREGLREQYF
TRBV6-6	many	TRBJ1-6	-	TGTGCCAGCAGTGACAGGCCCCATTATAATTCACCCCTCCACTTT	CASSDRPHYNSPLHF
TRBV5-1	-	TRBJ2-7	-	TGCGCCAGCAGCTGGAAACAGGGCGATTGGGGCGGGAGCTACGAGCAGTACTTC	CASSWKQGDWGGSYEQYF
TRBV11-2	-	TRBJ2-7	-	TGTGCCAGTACGTGGGGATACTACGATCAGTACTTC	CASTWGYYDQYF
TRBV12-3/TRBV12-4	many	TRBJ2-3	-	TGTGCCAGCACCCGCGGCACAGATACGCAGTATTTT	CASTRGTDTQYF
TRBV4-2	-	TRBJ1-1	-	TGTGCCAGCAGCCAAGATCAGGAACAGGGTAGGACGGCTTTCTTT	CASSQDQEQGRTAFF
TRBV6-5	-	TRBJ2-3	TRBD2	TGTGCCAGCATGGGGACTAGCGGGAGGACAGATACGCAGTGTTTT	CASMGTSGRTDTQCF
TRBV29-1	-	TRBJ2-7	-	TGCAGCGTACGGGGCGACGCGATGGAGCAGTACTTC	CSVRGDAMEQYF
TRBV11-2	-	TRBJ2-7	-	TGTGCCAGCGGCTTACATGGCCGGGGGATAACATACGAGCAGTACTTC	CASGLHGRGITYEQYF
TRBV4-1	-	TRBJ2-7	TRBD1	TGCGCCAGCAGCCAAGGGGACAGCTCCTACCTGCAGTACTTC	CASSQGDSSYLQYF
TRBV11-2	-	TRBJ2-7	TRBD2	TGTGCCAACATCTTAGATTGGACTAGCGGGAGTTACGAGCAGTACTTC	CANILDWTSGSYEQYF
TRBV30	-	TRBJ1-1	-	TGTGCCTGGAAGCAGGCCGGGCCGTTAGGAACTTTCTTT	CAWKQAGPLGTFF
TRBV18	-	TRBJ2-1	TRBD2	TGTGCCAGCTCTCAGACTAGCACCCGTTCCTACAATGAGCAGTTCTTC	CASSQTSTRSYNEQFF
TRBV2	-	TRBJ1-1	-	TGTGCCAGCAGGTTAGAACGCATGAACACTGAAGCTTTCTTT	CASRLERMNTEAFF
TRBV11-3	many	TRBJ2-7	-	TGTGCCAGCAGCCACCCCCCTAGCTACGAGCAGTACTTC	CASSHPPSYEQYF